Sequencing of this T cell receptor (beta chain) was carried out in a study of T cell changes during pregnancy in multiple sclerosis. Some clones are missing from TCRdb's copy, which holds only in-frame ones; the method was immunoSEQ multiplex PCR. The data hold over 30,000 clones, with around 91% observed a single time. The CDR3 is 15 amino acids. Germline V gene data show CDR1 as SGHTA and CDR2 as FQGNSA. V dropped 5 bases and J dropped 4; count of bases not matched to a gene: 9. Sequences were derived from CD4+ T cells from peripheral blood mononuclear cells, sampled in the second trimester of pregnancy. This chain connects TRBV7-2 to TRBJ1-2, with 8 bases identical to TRBD1. The clonotype originates from a female donor in good health, enrolled as a control in a pregnancy study. CDR3 loop: CASSPGTGVFYGYTF. DNA of the CDR3: TGTGCCAGCAGCCCCGGGACAGGCGTCTTCTATGGCTACACCTTC.